The clone carrying this T cell receptor beta chain turned up a few times. The data stem from a study of T-cell memory formation after mild COVID-19. This CDR3 contains 16 residues. Between the trimmed V and J ends, which lost 0 bases and 3 bases, there was a span of 12 bases. Per the germline V gene, CDR1 is SGHRS and CDR2 is YFSETQ. One entry per CDR3 protein, called by TCRdb with MiXCR from the 5' RACE reads. The sample includes over 300,000 distinct CDR3 sequences, less than 25% seen only once; the top ten take roughly 23%. The chain links TRBV5-1 to TRBJ2-2; weak D call: TRBD2 (5 bases). The sequence derives from a man aged 18 to 29 who had mild COVID-19 (a few samples of this study predate the infection). Cell type and time point are not known. Sequencing input: PBMCs or a T cell subset sorted from them (not recorded which). CDR3 sequence: CASSLDGPEDTGELFF. The CDR3 DNA reads TGCGCCAGCAGCTTGGATGGCCCGGAGGACACCGGGGAGCTGTTTTTT.